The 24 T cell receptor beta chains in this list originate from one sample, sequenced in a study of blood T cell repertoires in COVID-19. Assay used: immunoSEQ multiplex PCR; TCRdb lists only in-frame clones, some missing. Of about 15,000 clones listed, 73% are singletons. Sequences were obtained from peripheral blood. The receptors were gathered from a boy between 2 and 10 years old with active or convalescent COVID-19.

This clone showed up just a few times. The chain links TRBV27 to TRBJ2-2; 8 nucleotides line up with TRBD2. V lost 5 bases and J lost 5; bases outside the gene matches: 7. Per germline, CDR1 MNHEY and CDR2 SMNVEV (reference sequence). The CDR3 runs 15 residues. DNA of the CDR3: TGTGCCAGCAGTACCGGGACTAGAAAGACCGGGGAGCTGTTTTTT. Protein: CASSTGTRKTGELFF.

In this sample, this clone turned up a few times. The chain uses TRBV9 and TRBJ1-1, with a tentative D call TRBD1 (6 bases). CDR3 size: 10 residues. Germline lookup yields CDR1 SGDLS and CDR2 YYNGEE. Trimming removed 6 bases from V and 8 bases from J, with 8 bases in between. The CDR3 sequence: CASNREEAFF. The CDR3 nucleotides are TGTGCCAGCAACAGGGAGGAAGCTTTCTTT.

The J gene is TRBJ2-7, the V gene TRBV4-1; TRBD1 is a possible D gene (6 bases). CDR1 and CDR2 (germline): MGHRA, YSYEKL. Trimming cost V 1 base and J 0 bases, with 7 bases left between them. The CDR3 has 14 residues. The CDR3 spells CASSQVGGSYEQYV. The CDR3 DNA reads TGCGCCAGCAGCCAAGTAGGGGGCTCCTACGAGCAGTACGTC.

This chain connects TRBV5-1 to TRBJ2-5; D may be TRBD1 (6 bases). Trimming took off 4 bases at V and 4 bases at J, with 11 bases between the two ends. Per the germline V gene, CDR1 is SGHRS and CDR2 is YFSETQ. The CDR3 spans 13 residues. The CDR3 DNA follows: TGCGCCAGCAGCCAAGGGGGTCCAGAGACCCAGTACTTC. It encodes CASSQGGPETQYF.

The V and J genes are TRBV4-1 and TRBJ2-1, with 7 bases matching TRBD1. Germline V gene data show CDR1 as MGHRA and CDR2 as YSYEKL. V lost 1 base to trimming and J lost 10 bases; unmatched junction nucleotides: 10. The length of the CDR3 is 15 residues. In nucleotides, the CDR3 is TGCGCCAGCAGCCAAGGGGTAGACAGGGTCAACGAGCAGTTCTTC. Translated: CASSQGVDRVNEQFF.

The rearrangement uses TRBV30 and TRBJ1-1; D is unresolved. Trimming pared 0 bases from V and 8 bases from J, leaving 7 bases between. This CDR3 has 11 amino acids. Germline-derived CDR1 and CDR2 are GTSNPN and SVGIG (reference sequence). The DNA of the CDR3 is TGTGCCTGGAGTGTACATCGAGAAGCTTTCTTT. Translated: CAWSVHREAFF.

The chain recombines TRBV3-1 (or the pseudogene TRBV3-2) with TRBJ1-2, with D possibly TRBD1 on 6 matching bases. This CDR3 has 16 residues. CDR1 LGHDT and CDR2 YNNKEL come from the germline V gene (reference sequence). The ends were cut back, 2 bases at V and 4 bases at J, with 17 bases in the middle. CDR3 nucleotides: TGTGCCAGCAGCCAATTTCTTATCAGGGGACCCTATGGCTACACCTTC. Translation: CASSQFLIRGPYGYTF.

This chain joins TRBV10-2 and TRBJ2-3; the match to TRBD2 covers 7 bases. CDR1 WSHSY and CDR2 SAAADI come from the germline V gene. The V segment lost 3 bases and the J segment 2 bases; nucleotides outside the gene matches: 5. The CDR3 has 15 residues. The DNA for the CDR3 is TGCGCCAGCAGTGAACAGCGGGGTCTCACAGATACGCAGTATTTT. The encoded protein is CASSEQRGLTDTQYF.

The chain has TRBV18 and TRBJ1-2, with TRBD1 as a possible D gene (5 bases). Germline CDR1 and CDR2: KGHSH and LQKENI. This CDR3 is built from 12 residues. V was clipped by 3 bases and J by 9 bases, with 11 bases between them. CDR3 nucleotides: TGTGCCAGCTCACCTCGACTGGACAGCTACACCTTC. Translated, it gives CASSPRLDSYTF.

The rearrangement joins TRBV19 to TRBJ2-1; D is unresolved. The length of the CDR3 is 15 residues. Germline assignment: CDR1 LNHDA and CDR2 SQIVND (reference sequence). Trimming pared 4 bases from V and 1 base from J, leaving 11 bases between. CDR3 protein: CASSTMTGSYNEQFF. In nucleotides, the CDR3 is TGTGCCAGTAGTACCATGACTGGATCCTACAATGAGCAGTTCTTC.

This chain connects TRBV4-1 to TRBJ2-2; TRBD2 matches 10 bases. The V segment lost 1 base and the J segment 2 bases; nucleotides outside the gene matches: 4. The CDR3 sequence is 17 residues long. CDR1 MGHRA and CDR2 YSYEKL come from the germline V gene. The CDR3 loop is CASSQASSGRNTGELFF. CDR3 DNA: TGCGCCAGCAGCCAAGCGTCTAGCGGGAGAAACACCGGGGAGCTGTTTTTT.

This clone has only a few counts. In DNA, the CDR3 is TGTGCCATCAGTGACGGTAACAATGAGCAGTTCTTC. Translation: CAISDGNNEQFF. J is TRBJ2-1 and V is TRBV10-3; the D is unclear. CDR1 is ENHRY, CDR2 SYGVKD, per germline. Trimming took 3 bases from V and 5 from J, leaving 5 bases between them. The CDR3 totals 12 residues.

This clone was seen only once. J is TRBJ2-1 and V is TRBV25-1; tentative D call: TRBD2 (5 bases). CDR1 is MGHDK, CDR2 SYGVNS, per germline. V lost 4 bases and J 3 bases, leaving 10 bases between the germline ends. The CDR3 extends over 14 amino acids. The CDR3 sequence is CASSGSGYYNEQFF. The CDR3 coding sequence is TGTGCCAGCAGTGGGAGCGGATACTACAATGAGCAGTTCTTC.

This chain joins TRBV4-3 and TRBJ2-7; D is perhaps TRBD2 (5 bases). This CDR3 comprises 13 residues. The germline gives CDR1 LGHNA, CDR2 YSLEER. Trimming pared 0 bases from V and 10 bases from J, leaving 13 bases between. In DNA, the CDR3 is TGCGCCAGCAGCCAAGACCCAGGACTTAAACAGTACTTC. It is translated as CASSQDPGLKQYF.

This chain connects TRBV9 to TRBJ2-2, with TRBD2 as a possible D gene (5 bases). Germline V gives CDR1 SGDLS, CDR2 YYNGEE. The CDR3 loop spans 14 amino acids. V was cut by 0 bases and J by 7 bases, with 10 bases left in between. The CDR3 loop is CASSVGVGGGELFF. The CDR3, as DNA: TGTGCCAGCAGCGTAGGAGTTGGAGGCGGGGAGCTGTTTTTT.

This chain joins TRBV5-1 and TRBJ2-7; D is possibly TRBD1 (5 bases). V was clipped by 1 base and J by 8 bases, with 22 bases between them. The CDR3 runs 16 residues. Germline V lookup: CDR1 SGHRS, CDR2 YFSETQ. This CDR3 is CASSLSTGPIWTKQYF. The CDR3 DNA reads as TGCGCCAGCAGCTTGTCAACAGGTCCCATTTGGACCAAGCAGTACTTC.

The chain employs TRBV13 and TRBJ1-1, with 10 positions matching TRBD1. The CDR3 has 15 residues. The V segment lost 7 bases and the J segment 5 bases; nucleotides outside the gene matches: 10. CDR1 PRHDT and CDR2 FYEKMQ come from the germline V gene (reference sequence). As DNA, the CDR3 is TGTGCCAGCACGCTCGCCGGGACAGGGGAGACTGAAGCTTTCTTT. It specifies CASTLAGTGETEAFF.

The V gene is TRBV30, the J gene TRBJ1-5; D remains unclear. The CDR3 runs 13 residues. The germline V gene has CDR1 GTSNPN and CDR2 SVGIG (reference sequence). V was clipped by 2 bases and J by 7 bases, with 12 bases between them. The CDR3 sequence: CAWSRGNGQPQHF. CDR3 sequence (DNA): TGTGCCTGGAGTCGGGGAAATGGGCAGCCCCAGCATTTT.

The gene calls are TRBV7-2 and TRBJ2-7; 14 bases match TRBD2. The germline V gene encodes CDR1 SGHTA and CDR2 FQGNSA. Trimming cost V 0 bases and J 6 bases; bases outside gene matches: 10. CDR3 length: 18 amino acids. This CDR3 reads CASSLATSGRAYNFEQYF. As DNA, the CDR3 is TGTGCCAGCAGCTTAGCGACTAGCGGGAGGGCGTACAACTTCGAGCAGTACTTC.

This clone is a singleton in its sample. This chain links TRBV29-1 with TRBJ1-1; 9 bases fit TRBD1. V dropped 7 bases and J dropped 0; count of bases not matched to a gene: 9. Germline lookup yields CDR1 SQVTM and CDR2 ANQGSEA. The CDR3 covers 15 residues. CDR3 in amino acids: CSAHSDRGLNTEAFF. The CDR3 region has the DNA TGCAGCGCCCATTCCGACAGGGGGTTGAACACTGAAGCTTTCTTT.

The CDR3 DNA reads as TGTGCCAGCAGCCCCCTCGGGACTAGTTACACCGGGGAGCTGTTTTTT. Residues: CASSPLGTSYTGELFF. The V call is TRBV14, the J call TRBJ2-2; 8 positions agree with TRBD2. Unmatched junction bases numbered 7, after V lost 4 bases and J lost 3 bases. CDR1 and CDR2 from the germline V gene are SGHDN and FVKESK. There are 16 residues in the CDR3.

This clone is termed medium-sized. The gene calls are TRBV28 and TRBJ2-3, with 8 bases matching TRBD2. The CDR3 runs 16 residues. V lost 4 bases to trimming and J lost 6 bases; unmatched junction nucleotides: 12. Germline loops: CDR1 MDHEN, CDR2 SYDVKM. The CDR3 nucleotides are TGTGCCAGCAGTTACCCTTACGGGGGGGCAAGTGATACGCAGTATTTT. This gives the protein CASSYPYGGASDTQYF.

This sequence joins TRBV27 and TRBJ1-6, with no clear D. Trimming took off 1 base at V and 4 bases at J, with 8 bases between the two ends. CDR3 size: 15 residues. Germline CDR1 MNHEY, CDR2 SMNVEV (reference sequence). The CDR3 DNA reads TGTGCCAGCAGTTTATTCCCGGGGTATAATTCACCCCTCCACTTT. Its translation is CASSLFPGYNSPLHF.

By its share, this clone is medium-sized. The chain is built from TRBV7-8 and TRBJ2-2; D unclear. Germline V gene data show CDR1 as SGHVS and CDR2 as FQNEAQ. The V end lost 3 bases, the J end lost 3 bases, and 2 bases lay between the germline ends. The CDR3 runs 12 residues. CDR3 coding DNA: TGTGCCAGCAGCTTCGACACCGGGGAGCTGTTTTTT. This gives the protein CASSFDTGELFF.